Sequencing of this T cell receptor (beta chain) was carried out in a study of shared clonotypes between healthy human individuals (dated by TCRdb to the early 2020s). Regarding the research as a whole: The cohort included a few men and a couple of women between 18 and 49 years of age. Different laboratories and diverse techniques were used to prepare libraries and sequence TCR repertoires, to increase sequencing depth and limit assay-specific biases. The study deeply sequenced blood TCR repertoires of roughly five healthy adults to estimate repertoire size and the extent of clonotype sharing between individuals. Per donor, leukapheresis produced somewhere between about 0.8 and 9 billion PBMCs. For each donor, CD4 naive and CD4 memory were each run on three plates, CD8 naive on two plates, and CD8 memory on one plate.

As to this clone: The antigen it binds to is not known. Base qualities are not at hand, and no much larger clone is one base apart.

The donors were healthy, HIV-negative adults with no recently reported acute infections or vaccinations. All donors were Caucasian adults living in Nashville, Tennessee, USA. CD4+ T cells were enriched through magnetic negative selection, after which naive cells were positively selected on CD45RA and the remaining negative fraction served as the memory subset. Blood was collected by leukapheresis, and PBMCs were isolated by Ficoll-Histopaque density gradient centrifugation and then cryopreserved in liquid nitrogen vapor phase. Analytical flow cytometry was used to check the purity and quantity of each magnetically sorted T cell population. From each sorted fraction, genomic DNA was isolated and quantified by UV absorbance on a Nanodrop 2000c. Based on the germline V gene, the CDR1 and CDR2 sequences are LGHNA and YNFKEQ. V is pruned by 4 bases and J by 8 bases, leaving 7 bases of the junction without a gene match. From the cysteine through the phenylalanine, the CDR3 covers 16 amino acids. CDR3 DNA only is kept here, 48 bases in frame from base 1.

Using the deep immunoSEQ assay, multiplex PCR amplified TCR CDR3 regions from genomic DNA. Extracted genomic DNA from each cell subset was distributed evenly across all wells of several immunoSEQ 96-well plates, and each plate was treated as a replicate. For sorted subsets, roughly 200 ng of genomic DNA, equivalent to roughly 30,000 T cell genomes, went into each replicate PCR. The purified libraries were quantified using a Qubit 3.0 fluorometer, sized with a Bioanalyzer 2100, and then quantified again using the KAPA Library Quantification kit. Each immunoSEQ 96-well plate was sequenced on its own single-read 150-cycle Illumina NextSeq 550 flow cell. The study's own analysis went as follows. Because the immunoSEQ output included only junctional sequences and no quality scores, the filtering could not be the same as the filtering used for full-length reads. To assign V/J genes and CDR3, sequences were annotated using PyIR, a Python wrapper for IgBLAST v1.9, with IMGT germline references. Reads were removed for weak V/J assignments (E-value above 1e-6), missing CDR3, stop codons, out-of-frame junctions, or ambiguous translated residues. V3J clonotypes were defined by identical inferred V gene, J gene, and CDR3 amino acid sequence. Percentage overlap between repertoires was calculated by dividing the number of shared unique clonotypes by the size of the smaller repertoire. Repertoire richness was assessed with RTK rarefaction, the Chao1 estimator, and Recon v2.1 estimates of unobserved clonotypes. For all TCRbeta clonotypes obtained by the gDNA method from a few donors, generation probabilities were computed with OLGA. What TCRdb holds here is the immuneACCESS table cut down to in-frame rearrangements. Part of the clones is not present; checked against another copy, under half of the missing clones reflect an unresolved V gene, and the others are unexplained. D and trimming come from the DNA, and the V and J calls and clone size come from that table. Here the sample has about 2 million clones; roughly 94% occur a single time. In total, the top ten clones hold 0.1% to 0.15% of the sample.

What the study reported, not specific to this receptor: Only blood was sampled, and tissue TCR repertoires likely differ from those in blood. Clonotypes shared by all four sorted-subset donors showed higher generation probabilities than non-shared clonotypes. Sharing across several donors was observed for approximately 5% of naive CD4, 3.5% of naive CD8, about 2.5% of memory CD4, and roughly 0.4% of memory CD8 clonotypes. Because the study included a small number of donors, the genetic and exposure-history diversity represented was limited. Naive subsets generally had larger estimated clonotype richness than memory subsets. Even with the large sequencing depth, rarefaction of the sorted-subset datasets indicated that sequencing was incomplete. Pairwise subsampling indicated that sequencing depth was expected to affect the degree of clonotype sharing among donors.

The sequence joins TRBV4-2 to TRBJ2-1, with TRBD2 identical over 14 junction bases. Input material: naive CD4+ T cells sorted from blood. What the cell subset or site label conveys for this sample: CD45RA+ positively selected. The sequence derives from a man younger than 35 in good health. The CDR3 here reads CASSPGGTSGSYEQFF. The nucleotides are TGTGCCAGCAGCCCAGGGGGGACTAGCGGGAGCTATGAGCAGTTCTTC.